This record looks at one T cell receptor (beta chain) sequence and its context. As yet, its antigen is unknown. CDR3 length: 15 residues. Germline-derived CDR1 and CDR2 are LNHDA and SQIVND (reference sequence). V was clipped by 1 base and J by 6 bases, with 13 bases between them. This sample is drawn from a study of cytomegalovirus exposure and HLA in healthy donors. This PCR relied on a set of 60 Vbeta primers and 13 Jbeta primers. Using immunoSEQ multiplex PCR, the repertoire was profiled, and TCRdb retains in-frame clones only, with some absent. The sample consists of some 180,000 clones, more than 75% of them appearing once. Findings and limits, study-wide: Using the classifier, cytomegalovirus status was reportedly diagnosed with high specificity and sensitivity.

Sequencing was done on a sample of PBMCs. This clonotype was sampled from a woman aged 25-40 years in good health and CMV-seropositive. This sequence joins TRBV19 and TRBJ1-5; TRBD1 might be the D (5 bases). The CDR3 sequence is CASSIVPKGPQPQHF. The CDR3 region has the DNA TGTGCCAGTAGTATAGTCCCCAAGGGGCCTCAGCCCCAGCATTTT.